This TCR beta chain was identified during a study of T cell responses to AZD1222 COVID-19 vaccine. TCRdb's table, derived via immunoSEQ multiplex PCR, lists solely in-frame clones and lacks some. This table holds roughly 96,000 clones, 70% to 90% found once. The CDR3 is made up of 13 amino acids. V lost 5 bases and J 4 bases, leaving 11 bases between the germline ends. CDR1 SGHTA and CDR2 FQGTGA come from the germline V gene. This TCR came from an adult in good health. The starting material was peripheral blood, obtained on day 0 of AZD1222 vaccination. The rearrangement uses TRBV7-3 and TRBJ2-5; TRBD1 is a possible D gene (5 bases). Here the CDR3 reads CASSIQATETQYF. Here the CDR3 DNA reads TGTGCCAGCAGCATACAGGCAACAGAGACCCAGTACTTC.